What follows are 12 T cell receptor beta chains derived from one specimen sequenced in a study of identical twins. From the 5' RACE reads, TCRdb called clonotypes with MiXCR, one entry per CDR3 protein. Of hundreds of thousands of distinct CDR3 sequences in the sample, less than 7% were seen once. Sequences were obtained from naive T cells sorted from blood. The receptors here all came from a man aged 18 to 35 in good health.

The sample holds many counts of this clonotype. The rearrangement links TRBV6-2 or TRBV6-3 to TRBJ2-7, with D possibly matching TRBD2 (5 bases). The germline gives CDR1 MNHEY, CDR2 SVGEGT. Trimming took 6 bases from V and 3 from J, leaving 12 bases between them. This CDR3 region has 13 residues. The CDR3 reads CASRGSADYEQYF. CDR3 nucleotides: TGTGCCAGCAGAGGATCAGCGGACTACGAGCAGTACTTC.

This clonotype was observed a few times. This rearrangement joins TRBV29-1 to TRBJ2-7; TRBD1 aligns across 8 bases. With 7 bases clipped from V and 0 bases from J, the junction kept 8 bases outside the gene matches. This CDR3 region has 14 residues. The V gene's germline CDR1 is SQVTM and CDR2 ANQGSEA. CDR3 sequence: CSARQGTSSYEQYF. The CDR3 region has the DNA TGCAGCGCGAGACAGGGGACCAGCTCCTACGAGCAGTACTTC.

This clonotype showed up just a few times. This chain links TRBV5-1 with TRBJ2-1; 13 nucleotides match TRBD2. CDR3 length equals 15 residues. V shed 5 bases, J shed 6 bases, and the junction held 5 bases outside the gene matches. The V gene's germline CDR1 is SGHRS and CDR2 YFSETQ. The DNA for the CDR3 is TGCGCCAGCAGTCGGACTAGCGGGAGCGTCAATGAGCAGTTCTTC. Amino acids: CASSRTSGSVNEQFF.

This clonotype has just a few counts. Here the CDR3 reads CASRPTSGSYEQYF. The CDR3 nucleotides read TGTGCCAGCAGGCCGACTAGCGGCTCCTACGAGCAGTACTTC. The gene calls are TRBV6-1 and TRBJ2-7; 9 bases fit TRBD2. The CDR3 totals 14 residues. V shed 6 bases, J shed 0 bases, and the junction held 3 bases outside the gene matches. Germline V gene lookup returns CDR1 MNHNS and CDR2 SASEGT.

This clonotype was seen at least ten times. The chain has TRBV10-3 and TRBJ1-3; D uncertain. The CDR3 contains 15 residues. Germline V CDR1 and CDR2: ENHRY, SYGVKD. V was pared by 4 bases and J by 1 base, with 11 bases between. The CDR3 DNA follows: TGTGCCATCAGTGGAGGACGGGGTTCTGGAAACACCATATATTTT. Amino acid sequence: CAISGGRGSGNTIYF.

V usage is TRBV11-2 and J usage is TRBJ1-4; TRBD1 agrees at 8 bases. V was pared by 5 bases and J by 7 bases, with 9 bases of the junction left unmatched. Germline-derived CDR1 and CDR2 are SGHAT and FQNNGV. The CDR3 loop spans 15 amino acids. CDR3 loop: CASSRTGQVFEKLFF. CDR3 sequence (DNA): TGTGCCAGCAGCCGGACAGGGCAGGTTTTTGAAAAACTGTTTTTT. The whole variable domain, filled in from reference TRBV11-2 and TRBJ1-4, reads EAGVAQSPRYKIIEKRQSVAFWCNPISGHATLYWYQQILGQGPKLLIQFQNNGVVDDSQLPKDRFSAERLKGVDSTLKIQPAKLEDSAVYLCASSRTGQVFEKLFFGSGTQLSVL.

In its sample, this clonotype was seen many times. The J gene is TRBJ1-3, the V gene TRBV7-2; a weak D match, TRBD1 (5 bases). The germline V gene has CDR1 SGHTA and CDR2 FQGNSA. The CDR3 sequence is 15 residues long. The V end lost 0 bases, the J end lost 2 bases, and 8 bases lay between the germline ends. The CDR3 is CASSLAKGPGNTIYF. The CDR3 DNA follows: TGTGCCAGCAGCTTAGCGAAGGGGCCTGGAAACACCATATATTTT.

The chain recombines TRBV12-3 or TRBV12-4 with TRBJ1-2, with D possibly being TRBD1 (6 bases). V was shortened by 5 bases and J by 7 bases, with 11 bases between the two germline ends. The CDR3 is 12 amino acids. The CDR3 loop reads CASSDTGFGYTF. For the CDR3, the DNA is TGTGCCAGCAGTGACACAGGGTTTGGCTACACCTTC.

The table lists this clonotype with many counts. Its ends do not fully match the called genes, so a read error is possible. The chain carries TRBV5-1 and TRBJ2-1, with 7 positions matching TRBD1. CDR1 and CDR2 (germline): SGHRS, YFSETQ. The CDR3 has 13 amino acids. The CDR3 spells CASSLGTDNEQFF. The DNA for the CDR3 is TGTGCCAGCAGTTTAGGGACAGACAATGAGCAGTTCTTC.

This clonotype was detected many times. The V gene is TRBV5-1, the J gene TRBJ2-1; TRBD2 is a possible D gene (5 bases). Germline CDR1 and CDR2: SGHRS and YFSETQ. The length of the CDR3 is 16 residues. Trimming left V 6 bases short and J 6 bases short, with 22 bases between. CDR3 region: CASTFSRVGIGNEQFF. The CDR3 coding sequence is TGCGCCAGCACCTTCTCCCGGGTCGGGATTGGCAATGAGCAGTTCTTC.

This clonotype was counted a few times. The chain carries TRBV7-2 and TRBJ2-7; TRBD1 might be the D (7 bases). The germline V and J ends were trimmed by 6 bases and 2 bases, with 17 bases remaining between them. This CDR3 comprises 15 residues. CDR1 is SGHTA and CDR2 is FQGNSA in the germline V gene. The CDR3, as DNA: TGTGCCAGCAGTCCAGGGGGAGGAGTAGCCTACGAGCAGTACTTC. Translating it yields CASSPGGGVAYEQYF.

The chain joins TRBV5-1 to TRBJ2-5; tentatively, D is TRBD2 (5 bases). Trimming took off 7 bases at V and 5 bases at J, with 15 bases between the two ends. The CDR3 covers 13 residues. CDR1 is SGHRS, CDR2 YFSETQ, per germline. For the CDR3, the DNA is TGCGCCAGCTCCGACGAGGGAAAGGAGACCCAGTACTTC. Its protein is CASSDEGKETQYF.